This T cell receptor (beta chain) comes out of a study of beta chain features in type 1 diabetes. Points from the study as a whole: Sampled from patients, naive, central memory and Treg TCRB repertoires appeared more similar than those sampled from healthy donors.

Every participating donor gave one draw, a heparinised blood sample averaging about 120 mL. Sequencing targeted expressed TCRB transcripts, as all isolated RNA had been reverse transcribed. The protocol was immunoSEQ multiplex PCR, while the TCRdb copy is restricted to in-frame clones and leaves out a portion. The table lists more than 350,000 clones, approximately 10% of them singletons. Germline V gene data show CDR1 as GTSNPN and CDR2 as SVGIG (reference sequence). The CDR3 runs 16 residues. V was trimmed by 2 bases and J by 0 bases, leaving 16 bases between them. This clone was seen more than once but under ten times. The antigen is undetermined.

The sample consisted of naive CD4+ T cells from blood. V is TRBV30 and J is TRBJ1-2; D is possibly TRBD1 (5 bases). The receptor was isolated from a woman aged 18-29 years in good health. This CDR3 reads CAWSTRQSPSNYGYTF. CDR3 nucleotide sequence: TGTGCCTGGAGTACACGACAGAGCCCCTCTAACTATGGCTACACCTTC.